The 21 T cell receptor beta chains reported below all come from one sample, sequenced in a study of T cell responses to AZD1222 COVID-19 vaccine. Sequencing used immunoSEQ multiplex PCR; TCRdb keeps in-frame clones, though not all of them. This table has 150,000 or so clones, about 93% appearing once. The sequences come from peripheral blood, collected on day 0 of AZD1222 vaccination. The receptors stem from an adult in good health.

This chain joins TRBV6-5 and TRBJ1-2; 7 bases line up with TRBD1. Germline CDR1 reads MNHEY; CDR2 reads SVGAGI. The V segment lost 5 bases and the J segment 6 bases; nucleotides outside the gene matches: 6. This CDR3 contains 13 residues. The CDR3 loop is CASSPPGGDGYTF. CDR3 sequence (DNA): TGTGCCAGCAGTCCTCCAGGGGGGGATGGCTACACCTTC.

The rearrangement joins TRBV19 to TRBJ1-3; D is ambiguous. Looked up from germline, CDR1 is LNHDA and CDR2 is SQIVND (reference sequence). The ends were cut back, 10 bases at V and 3 bases at J, with 16 bases in the middle. The CDR3 extends over 14 amino acids. CDR3 DNA: TGTGCCACTAAGCCAGGTCACGGTGGAAACACCATATATTTT. This codes for CATKPGHGGNTIYF.

The chain's CDR3 is CASSVDGHNNEQFF. The CDR3 DNA is TGTGCCAGCAGCGTAGATGGACATAACAATGAGCAGTTCTTC. The chain is built from TRBV9 and TRBJ2-1; the D gene is possibly TRBD1 (5 bases). Germline V CDR1 and CDR2: SGDLS, YYNGEE. V was clipped by 0 bases and J by 5 bases, with 9 bases between them. CDR3 length: 14 residues.

In DNA, the CDR3 is TGTGCCAGCAGAAGACCGGGTGGCAATCAGCCCCAGCATTTT. It codes for CASRRPGGNQPQHF. The rearrangement uses TRBV6-5 and TRBJ1-5, with D unclear. This CDR3 is built from 14 residues. CDR1 is MNHEY, CDR2 SVGAGI, per germline. V lost 6 bases to trimming and J lost 2 bases, with 11 bases between them.

The V call is TRBV3-1 (or the pseudogene TRBV3-2), the J call TRBJ1-1; D is ambiguous. Per the germline V gene, CDR1 is LGHDT and CDR2 is YNNKEL (reference sequence). The germline V and J ends were trimmed by 4 bases and 1 base, with 7 bases remaining between them. CDR3 length equals 13 residues. For the CDR3, the DNA is TGTGCCAGCAGCCTAAACCCGAACACTGAAGCTTTCTTT. Translation gives CASSLNPNTEAFF.

V is TRBV29-1 and J is TRBJ1-3; D unclear. The germline V and J ends were trimmed by 4 bases and 3 bases, with 10 bases remaining between them. Germline V CDR1 and CDR2: SQVTM, ANQGSEA. The CDR3 totals 13 residues. The CDR3 here is CSVAAAIGNTIYF. In DNA, the CDR3 is TGCAGCGTTGCGGCAGCAATTGGAAACACCATATATTTT.

This sequence joins TRBV5-6 and TRBJ2-2; D is ambiguous. From germline, CDR1 is SGHDT and CDR2 YYEEEE. This CDR3 contains 15 residues. The V and J ends lost 2 bases and 1 base respectively, with 9 bases between them. The CDR3 sequence is CASSFVGGNTGELFF. CDR3 in DNA: TGTGCCAGCAGCTTTGTCGGCGGGAACACCGGGGAGCTGTTTTTT.

The chain employs TRBV10-2 and TRBJ1-1; 8 bases fit TRBD1. Germline lookup yields CDR1 WSHSY and CDR2 SAAADI. The CDR3 is 14 amino acids. The trim removed 7 bases at V and 4 bases at J, leaving 8 bases unmatched. This CDR3 is CASNPTGATTEAFF. CDR3 coding DNA: TGCGCCAGCAATCCGACAGGGGCGACCACTGAAGCTTTCTTT.

CDR3 in amino acids: CASSTVGAGELFF. CDR3 bases: TGTGCCAGCAGCACCGTTGGGGCCGGGGAGCTGTTTTTT. The chain combines TRBV11-2 with TRBJ2-2; D is unclear. Trimming stripped 5 bases from V and 6 bases from J, with 10 bases between. The length of the CDR3 is 13 residues. Germline-derived CDR1 and CDR2 are SGHAT and FQNNGV. Full variable domain (outside the CDR3, taken from reference TRBV11-2 and TRBJ2-2): EAGVAQSPRYKIIEKRQSVAFWCNPISGHATLYWYQQILGQGPKLLIQFQNNGVVDDSQLPKDRFSAERLKGVDSTLKIQPAKLEDSAVYLCASSTVGAGELFFGEGSRLTVL.

The chain couples TRBV18 to TRBJ2-5; TRBD2 aligns across 11 bases. CDR3 length: 16 residues. The germline gives CDR1 KGHSH, CDR2 LQKENI. With V trimmed by 6 bases and J by 7 bases, 13 bases remained unmatched. The CDR3 region has the DNA TGTGCCAGCTCTCAGACTAGCGGGGCCCAACTGGGGACCCAGTACTTC. Encoded protein: CASSQTSGAQLGTQYF.

The chain combines TRBV12-3 or TRBV12-4 with TRBJ1-1; D unresolved. The CDR3 is 12 residues long. V lost 3 bases and J lost 8, with 10 bases in between. DNA for the CDR3: TGTGCCAGCAGTTTCTCCTTCGGGGAAGCTTTCTTT. It is translated as CASSFSFGEAFF.

J is TRBJ2-1 and V is TRBV3-1 (or the pseudogene TRBV3-2); 9 bases line up with TRBD2. This CDR3 contains 20 residues. V trimming: 1 base; J trimming: 6 bases; junction bases outside the gene matches: 19. CDR1 and CDR2 (germline): LGHDT, YNNKEL (reference sequence). CDR3 sequence reads: CASSQVVAGVKGYGFNEQFF. CDR3 nucleotides: TGTGCCAGCAGCCAAGTCGTAGCGGGAGTTAAAGGTTATGGGTTCAATGAGCAGTTCTTC.

A single count supports this clone. This chain joins TRBV12-3 or TRBV12-4 and TRBJ2-7; D is unresolved. Trimming stripped 5 bases from V and 2 bases from J, with 4 bases between. This CDR3 region has 11 residues. The CDR3 sequence is CASSETYEQYF. The CDR3 DNA reads TGTGCCAGCAGTGAAACCTACGAGCAGTACTTC.

This clone appeared once. The same CDR3 is also encoded by other DNA sequences in this sample. J is TRBJ1-4 and V is TRBV15; D might be TRBD1 (5 bases). The CDR3 loop spans 14 amino acids. From germline, CDR1 is LNHNV and CDR2 YYDKDF (reference sequence). V was shortened by 3 bases and J by 8 bases, with 13 bases between the two germline ends. CDR3 nucleotides: TGTGCCACCAGCAGGGGGACCGGGGGGGAAAAACTGTTTTTT. It is translated as CATSRGTGGEKLFF.

The V gene is TRBV5-1, the J gene TRBJ1-3, with 10 bases aligning to TRBD1. Germline-derived CDR1 and CDR2 are SGHRS and YFSETQ. Trimming took 0 bases from V and 1 from J; bases not matched to a gene: 1. This CDR3 region has 16 residues. The CDR3 protein is CASSLGTGGSGNTIYF. The CDR3 region has the DNA TGCGCCAGCAGCTTGGGGACAGGGGGGTCTGGAAACACCATATATTTT.

V and J are TRBV5-1 and TRBJ2-7; D not resolved. The germline V and J ends were trimmed by 0 bases and 3 bases, with 10 bases remaining between them. The length of the CDR3 is 14 residues. CDR1 SGHRS and CDR2 YFSETQ come from the germline V gene. CDR3 residues: CASSLAGPHYEQYF. CDR3 coding DNA: TGCGCCAGCAGCTTGGCCGGCCCTCACTACGAGCAGTACTTC.

CDR3 residues: CASTVDRSGNQPQHF. DNA of the CDR3: TGTGCCAGCACGGTCGACAGGAGCGGCAATCAGCCCCAGCATTTT. The chain recombines TRBV2 with TRBJ1-5; maybe TRBD1 (6 bases). The V end was cut by 7 bases, the J end by 2 bases, with 15 bases between. The CDR3 loop spans 15 amino acids. Germline CDR1 SNHLY, CDR2 FYNNEI.

This chain connects TRBV5-4 to TRBJ2-1; D unresolved. Per the germline V gene, CDR1 is SGHNT and CDR2 is YYREEE (reference sequence). V shed 1 base and J shed 7 bases, with 9 bases lying between them. This CDR3 is built from 13 residues. CDR3 DNA sequence: TGTGCCAGCAGCTTGTTAGTGGTTAATGAGCAGTTCTTC. It translates to CASSLLVVNEQFF.

This rearrangement joins TRBV7-9 to TRBJ2-1; 8 bases fit TRBD2. There are 13 residues in the CDR3. CDR1 is SEHNR and CDR2 is FQNEAQ in the germline V gene (reference sequence). The J segment lost 6 bases and the V segment lost 3 bases, leaving 1 base of the junction unmatched. The CDR3 here is CASSFGLANEQFF. CDR3 coding DNA: TGTGCCAGCAGCTTCGGACTAGCCAATGAGCAGTTCTTC.

In its sample, this clone was seen once. V usage is TRBV28 and J usage is TRBJ2-7; TRBD1 aligns across 7 bases. The V gene end was trimmed by 10 bases and the J gene end by 0 bases; junction bases not matched to a gene: 18. The CDR3 is made up of 17 amino acids. CDR1 is MDHEN and CDR2 is SYDVKM in the germline V gene. CDR3 loop: CATTPPFGDSFSYEQYF. The CDR3 region has the DNA TGTGCCACTACCCCCCCTTTTGGGGACAGCTTCTCCTACGAGCAGTACTTC.

The chain is built from TRBV28 and TRBJ2-7; the match to TRBD1 covers 9 bases. Germline lookup yields CDR1 MDHEN and CDR2 SYDVKM. The CDR3 consists of 15 residues. Trimming at V came to 5 bases and at J to 2 bases, leaving 7 bases not matched to a gene. The CDR3 DNA follows: TGTGCCAGCAGTCCCACCGGGACAGGGACCTACGAGCAGTACTTC. Translated, it gives CASSPTGTGTYEQYF. The whole variable domain, remainder taken from reference TRBV28 and TRBJ2-7, is DVKVTQSSRYLVKRTGEKVFLECVQDMDHENMFWYRQDPGLGLRLIYFSYDVKMKEKGDIPEGYSVSREKKERFSLILESASTNQTSMYLCASSPTGTGTYEQYFGPGTRLTVT.